These 31 T cell receptor beta chains were sequenced from one sample in a study of shared clonotypes between healthy human individuals. This table comes from immunoSEQ multiplex PCR, and its TCRdb copy is limited to in-frame clones, with some not included. The data hold approximately 330,000 clones, with less than 85% observed a single time. Sequenced material: memory CD4+ T cells sorted from blood. Subset specified: CD45RA-negative fraction. All receptors derive from a man in his thirties or forties in good health.

The J gene is TRBJ1-3, the V gene TRBV4-2, with a tentative D call TRBD1 (5 bases). The CDR3 runs 16 residues. V was cut by 1 base and J by 0 bases, with 10 bases left in between. Germline CDR1 and CDR2: LGHNA and YNFKEQ. In DNA form, the CDR3 reads TGTGCCAGCAGCCAAGCCCCAGGGAGCTCTGGAAACACCATATATTTT. Protein product: CASSQAPGSSGNTIYF.

The chain couples TRBV5-1 to TRBJ2-3; D uncertain. CDR3 size: 15 residues. The germline V gene encodes CDR1 SGHRS and CDR2 YFSETQ. V lost 2 bases, J lost 2 bases, and 12 bases lay in between. The CDR3 DNA sequence: TGCGCCAGCAGCTTACAAACGGCCGACACAGATACGCAGTATTTT. It specifies CASSLQTADTDTQYF.

This clone was seen a handful of times. The rearrangement joins TRBV10-2 to TRBJ1-2, with D possibly TRBD1 on 6 matching bases. The CDR3 is 10 amino acids. Germline-derived CDR1 and CDR2 are WSHSY and SAAADI. Trimming took off 8 bases at V and 6 bases at J, with 7 bases between the two ends. CDR3 protein: CASGQNGYTF. CDR3 nucleotide sequence: TGCGCCAGCGGACAGAATGGCTACACCTTC.

V usage is TRBV30 and J usage is TRBJ1-4; D gene ambiguous. Per the germline V gene, CDR1 is GTSNPN and CDR2 is SVGIG (reference sequence). Trimming left V 5 bases short and J 0 bases short, with 4 bases between. The CDR3 contains 12 residues. The CDR3 DNA sequence: TGTGCCTGGGGTGCAACTAATGAAAAACTGTTTTTT. This translates into CAWGATNEKLFF. The full variable domain, its missing parts supplied by reference TRBV30 and TRBJ1-4, is SQTIHQWPATLVQPVGSPLSLECTVEGTSNPNLYWYRQAAGRGLQLLFYSVGIGQISSEVPQNLSASRPQDRQFILSSKKLLLSDSGFYLCAWGATNEKLFFGSGTQLSVL.

This clone was detected only once. An end of the junction differs from the germline gene, which may be a read error. The CDR3 sequence is CSAEQGLGTEAFF. In nucleotides, the CDR3 is TGCAGCGCTGAACAGGGATTGGGGACTGAAGCTTTCTTT. The rearrangement uses TRBV29-1 and TRBJ1-1; tentative D call: TRBD1 (6 bases). The germline V gene has CDR1 SQVTM and CDR2 ANQGSEA. The CDR3 is made up of 13 amino acids.

The chain combines TRBV2 with TRBJ2-4; tentative D call: TRBD1 (6 bases). In germline, CDR1 is SNHLY, CDR2 FYNNEI. V was pared by 2 bases and J by 5 bases, with 16 bases between. This CDR3 has 16 residues. CDR3 nucleotides: TGTGCCAGCAGTGAATATTACAGGGCCAGGGAAAACATTCAGTACTTC. Translating gives CASSEYYRARENIQYF.

The V gene is TRBV9, the J gene TRBJ1-4; tentative D call: TRBD1 (6 bases). V gave up 3 bases and J gave up 3 bases, with 18 bases separating them. The CDR3 runs 17 residues. Germline CDR1 reads SGDLS; CDR2 reads YYNGEE. The CDR3 DNA follows: TGTGCCAGCAGCGAGACCCCCTCGACAGGTCCTAATGAAAAACTGTTTTTT. As protein: CASSETPSTGPNEKLFF.

The CDR3 loop reads CASSPLRDSEAFF. CDR3 DNA sequence: TGTGCCAGCTCACCACTTCGGGATAGTGAAGCTTTCTTT. The chain joins TRBV18 to TRBJ1-1; D is unresolved. The V gene's germline CDR1 is KGHSH and CDR2 LQKENI. The V and J ends lost 1 base and 7 bases respectively, with 10 bases between them. The CDR3 contains 13 residues.

This clone has only a few counts. CDR3 sequence reads: CASSPMLSTDTQYF. The CDR3 DNA follows: TGTGCCAGCAGCCCTATGCTCAGCACAGATACGCAGTATTTT. The chain is built from TRBV5-4 and TRBJ2-3; no clear D. Looked up from germline, CDR1 is SGHNT and CDR2 is YYREEE (reference sequence). The V gene lost 4 bases and the J gene lost 0 bases, with 9 bases spanning the gap. The CDR3 covers 14 residues.

About this clone itself: The junction departs from germline at one end; a sequencing error may be responsible. The CDR3 nucleotides read TGTGCCTGGAATCGCGAGTTGACAGCGGGAGACTTC. Translating it yields CAWNRELTAGDF. The J gene is TRBJ2-7, the V gene TRBV30; 8 bases are shared with TRBD2. This CDR3 has 12 amino acids. The germline V gene encodes CDR1 GTSNPN and CDR2 SVGIG (reference sequence).

The chain has TRBV28 and TRBJ1-1; possible D gene TRBD1, 5 bases. The CDR3 sequence is 15 residues long. CDR1 is MDHEN and CDR2 is SYDVKM in the germline V gene. V gave up 7 bases and J gave up 1 base, with 16 bases separating them. The CDR3: CASIPRGAPNTEAFF. The CDR3 coding sequence is TGTGCCAGCATTCCTAGAGGGGCACCGAACACTGAAGCTTTCTTT.

This clone came up a few times. V is TRBV5-3 and J is TRBJ2-1, with D tentatively TRBD2 (5 bases). TRBV5-3 is assigned to the ORF class and has an uncertain function. The CDR3 loop spans 14 amino acids. The germline V and J ends were trimmed by 1 base and 7 bases, with 12 bases remaining between them. CDR3 sequence: CARSLRGDLNEQFF. DNA for the CDR3: TGTGCCAGAAGCTTGCGGGGAGACCTGAATGAGCAGTTCTTC.

This chain joins TRBV19 and TRBJ1-2; 8 bases align to TRBD1. J gave up 7 bases and V 3 bases, and 7 bases lay outside the gene matches. CDR3 length: 14 amino acids. Germline V gene sequence: CDR1 LNHDA, CDR2 SQIVND (reference sequence). CDR3 loop: CASSMRGQGIGYTF. CDR3 in DNA: TGTGCCAGTAGTATGCGTGGACAGGGTATTGGCTACACCTTC. The full variable domain, with the rest looked up from reference TRBV19 and TRBJ1-2, is DGGITQSPKYLFRKEGQNVTLSCEQNLNHDAMYWYRQDPGQGLRLIYYSQIVNDFQKGDIAEGYSVSREKKESFPLTVTSAQKNPTAFYLCASSMRGQGIGYTFGSGTRLTVV.

The rearrangement joins TRBV2 to TRBJ1-1, with 7 bases identical to TRBD1. V gave up 5 bases and J gave up 5 bases; unmatched junction bases: 5. CDR3 length: 13 amino acids. Germline CDR1 reads SNHLY; CDR2 reads FYNNEI. CDR3 DNA: TGTGCCAGCAGTTTTGACAGGGTAACTGAAGCTTTCTTT. As protein: CASSFDRVTEAFF.

As DNA, the CDR3 is TGTGCCAGCAGCCCGACAGGGGCGGTTAATCAGCCCCAGCATTTT. The encoded protein is CASSPTGAVNQPQHF. J is TRBJ1-5 and V is TRBV6-1, with 8 positions matching TRBD1. The germline CDR1 and CDR2 sequences are MNHNS and SASEGT. CDR3 length equals 15 residues. The V segment lost 6 bases and the J segment 4 bases; nucleotides outside the gene matches: 8.

The chain employs TRBV6-6 and TRBJ2-7; 11 bases agree with TRBD2. Germline V gene data show CDR1 as MNHNY and CDR2 as SVGAGI (reference sequence). Trimming at V came to 5 bases and at J to 3 bases, leaving 6 bases not matched to a gene. This CDR3 comprises 15 residues. CDR3 DNA sequence: TGTGCCAGCAGTATAACCGGGACTAGCGGCTACGAGCAGTACTTC. Translation: CASSITGTSGYEQYF.

The chain employs TRBV7-2 and TRBJ2-5; no firm D call. CDR3 size: 10 residues. Germline V gives CDR1 SGHTA, CDR2 FQGNSA. The V end lost 3 bases, the J end lost 5 bases, and 1 base lay between the germline ends. The DNA for the CDR3 is TGTGCCAGCAGCTTTGAGACCCAGTACTTC. It codes for CASSFETQYF.

This chain uses TRBV10-1 with TRBJ2-2; D is perhaps TRBD1 or TRBD2 (6 bases each). Germline V gene sequence: CDR1 WNHNN, CDR2 SYGVQD (reference sequence). The V end lost 5 bases, the J end lost 1 base, and 17 bases lay between the germline ends. The CDR3 sequence is 17 residues long. As DNA, the CDR3 is TGCGCCAGCAGTCGAGGATGGAGGGGACAGAACACCGGGGAGCTGTTTTTT. Translating it yields CASSRGWRGQNTGELFF.

The V call is TRBV5-5, the J call TRBJ1-3; maybe TRBD1 (5 bases). The CDR3 is 15 amino acids. The germline V gene has CDR1 SGHKS and CDR2 YYEKEE (reference sequence). Trimming took off 4 bases at V and 0 bases at J, with 11 bases between the two ends. The CDR3 coding sequence is TGTGCCAGCAGCCCCGACAGCTACTCTGGAAACACCATATATTTT. Translation: CASSPDSYSGNTIYF.

The chain carries TRBV11-3 and TRBJ2-5; TRBD2 matches at 12 bases. Trimming removed 0 bases from V and 5 bases from J; junction bases left unmatched: 7. From germline, CDR1 is SGHNT and CDR2 YENEEA. The CDR3 spans 17 residues. The CDR3 spells CASSLDRTSGISETQYF. Here the CDR3 DNA reads TGTGCCAGCAGCTTAGACCGGACTAGCGGGATTTCGGAGACCCAGTACTTC.

The CDR3 coding sequence is TGTGCCAGCGCGGCGGGGCTAATTAAATACGAGCAGTACTTC. Translation gives CASAAGLIKYEQYF. This chain links TRBV28 with TRBJ2-7; D might be TRBD2 (6 bases). Trimming pared 8 bases from V and 4 bases from J, leaving 18 bases between. This CDR3 comprises 14 residues. The germline CDR1 and CDR2 sequences are MDHEN and SYDVKM.

J is TRBJ2-7 and V is TRBV6-1, with D uncertain. The germline gives CDR1 MNHNS, CDR2 SASEGT. V was clipped by 8 bases and J by 0 bases, with 14 bases between them. CDR3 length equals 14 residues. Here the CDR3 reads CASDNTASSYEQYF. The DNA for the CDR3 is TGTGCCAGCGATAACACAGCTAGCTCCTACGAGCAGTACTTC.

In its sample, this clone was seen many times. The V gene is TRBV19, the J gene TRBJ1-5; D remains ambiguous. The CDR3 has 14 residues. The ends were cut back, 3 bases at V and 3 bases at J, with 9 bases in the middle. Per the germline V gene, CDR1 is LNHDA and CDR2 is SQIVND (reference sequence). The CDR3 loop is CASSILPDNQPQHF. CDR3 bases: TGTGCCAGTAGTATTCTTCCCGACAATCAGCCCCAGCATTTT.

The chain recombines TRBV6-6 with TRBJ1-1; the match to TRBD1 covers 7 bases. J lost 5 bases, V lost 7 bases, and 1 base had no gene match. The CDR3 runs 11 residues. CDR1 is MNHNY and CDR2 is SVGAGI in the germline V gene (reference sequence). The CDR3 coding sequence is TGTGCCAGCATCAGGGGGACTGAAGCTTTCTTT. It codes for CASIRGTEAFF.

The rearrangement uses TRBV27 and TRBJ2-5, with TRBD1 as a possible D gene (6 bases). CDR1 and CDR2 from the germline V gene are MNHEY and SMNVEV (reference sequence). The CDR3 has 13 amino acids. Trimming left V 6 bases short and J 9 bases short, with 17 bases between. The CDR3 reads CASSPGTTRAQYF. For the CDR3, the DNA is TGTGCCAGCAGCCCTGGGACAACTCGGGCCCAGTACTTC.

The chain is built from TRBV29-1 and TRBJ1-1; a possible D gene is TRBD1 (5 bases). There are 14 residues in the CDR3. Trimming took off 4 bases at V and 5 bases at J, with 17 bases between the two ends. Per germline, CDR1 SQVTM and CDR2 ANQGSEA. The CDR3 spells CSVVPRGTVTEAFF. CDR3 DNA sequence: TGCAGCGTTGTCCCGCGGGGGACCGTTACTGAAGCTTTCTTT.

The sample holds a few counts of this clone. The chain joins TRBV5-4 to TRBJ2-7, with TRBD2 matching over 10 bases. The junction had 6 bases not matched to a gene; V was cut back by 0 bases and J by 6 bases. The germline gives CDR1 SGHNT, CDR2 YYREEE (reference sequence). The CDR3 loop spans 15 amino acids. The DNA for the CDR3 is TGTGCCAGCAGCTTGGCTAGCGGGAGTTTGAGCGAGCAGTACTTC. Translating gives CASSLASGSLSEQYF.

This chain links TRBV28 with TRBJ2-5; 11 bases line up with TRBD1. CDR1 is MDHEN and CDR2 is SYDVKM in the germline V gene. The CDR3 runs to 16 residues. Trimming cost V 5 bases and J 4 bases; bases outside gene matches: 9. This CDR3 reads CASSLHSGTGGETQYF. The DNA for the CDR3 is TGTGCCAGCAGTCTACACTCCGGGACAGGGGGAGAGACCCAGTACTTC.

The chain has TRBV28 and TRBJ1-1; possibly TRBD1 for D (5 bases). CDR1 is MDHEN, CDR2 SYDVKM, per germline. This CDR3 spans 15 amino acids. Trimming took 2 bases from V and 0 from J, leaving 10 bases between them. The CDR3 here is CASSLPGTVNTEAFF. CDR3 bases: TGTGCCAGCAGTTTACCCGGGACGGTGAACACTGAAGCTTTCTTT.

V and J are TRBV7-6 and TRBJ2-1; D gene uncertain. CDR1 is SGHVS, CDR2 FNYEAQ, per germline. The CDR3 spans 12 residues. Trimming took 4 bases from V and 9 from J, leaving 10 bases between them. CDR3 in amino acids: CASSSTRSEQFF. The CDR3 DNA reads TGTGCCAGCAGCTCCACCCGGTCTGAGCAGTTCTTC.

The chain carries TRBV6-1 and TRBJ2-7; no clear D. Trimming took off 5 bases at V and 2 bases at J, with 7 bases between the two ends. From germline, CDR1 is MNHNS and CDR2 SASEGT. The CDR3 loop spans 12 amino acids. DNA for the CDR3: TGTGCCAGCAGTATCACAGCCTACGAGCAGTACTTC. This sequence encodes CASSITAYEQYF.